This entry describes one T cell receptor (beta chain). The data originate from a study of blood T cell repertoires in COVID-19. Study details: The cDNA or gDNA used as material had been derived from T cells, B-cell-depleted T cells, or PBMCs.

The V and J ends lost 1 base and 5 bases, in that order; junction bases with no gene match: 7. CDR1 is SEHNR and CDR2 is FQNEAQ in the germline V gene (reference sequence). This CDR3 is built from 15 residues. Under the authors' procedure: Amplification with reference gene primers provided the estimates of nucleated cell counts. Only in-frame clones appear in the TCRdb table, and some are missing; sequencing was by immunoSEQ multiplex PCR. That table gives V, J and clone size, and the DNA gave D and trimming. This table holds 150,000 to 200,000 clones, about 88% found once. Sequencing was carried out using peripheral blood. This receptor was obtained from a woman of 80 years or more in a cohort sampled during active or convalescent COVID-19. The rearrangement uses TRBV7-9 and TRBJ2-5; 7 bases match TRBD1. The CDR3 coding sequence is TGTGCCAGCAGCTTAGTACAGGGGTCGGGGGAGACCCAGTACTTC. Translated, it gives CASSLVQGSGETQYF. Supplemented by reference TRBV7-9 and TRBJ2-5, the full variable domain reads DTGVSQNPRHKITKRGQNVTFRCDPISEHNRLYWYRQTLGQGPEFLTYFQNEAQLEKSRLLSDRFSAERPKGSFSTLEIQRTEQGDSAMYLCASSLVQGSGETQYFGPGTRLLVL.